These 8 T cell receptor beta chains were sequenced from one sample in a study of T cells expressing NK-cell markers. TCRdb derives one entry per CDR3 protein from the 5' RACE reads, leaving out DNA. This sample's table has 450,000 to 600,000 distinct CDR3 sequences. Input material: blood T cells: a sorted CD56 or NKG2C T cell subset, CD4+ or CD8+ T cells, or bulk PBMC T cells (not recorded which). These receptors were collected from a man in his late teens or twenties in good health.

J is TRBJ1-1 and V is TRBV5-4. Per the germline V gene, CDR1 is SGHNT and CDR2 is YYREEE (reference sequence). The CDR3 is 14 residues long. The CDR3 protein is CASSRTSLDTEAFF.

The CDR3: CAVGASDFGVGELFF. The gene calls are TRBV7-9 and TRBJ2-2. Germline V gene sequence: CDR1 SEHNR, CDR2 FQNEAQ (reference sequence). There are 15 residues in the CDR3.

The V call is TRBV20-1, the J call TRBJ2-7; there is no DNA to check the TCRdb D call of TRBD1. CDR1 is DFQATT, CDR2 SNEGSKA, per germline (reference sequence). The CDR3 extends over 12 amino acids. The CDR3 region is CSGDRGGLEQYF.

The chain combines TRBV7-3 with TRBJ2-5; TCRdb indicates TRBD2, and absent DNA this call remains unverified. CDR1 and CDR2 from the germline V gene are SGHTA and FQGTGA. The CDR3 loop spans 14 amino acids. CDR3 protein: CASSTSRDSETQYF.

The CDR3 here is CASSLPTRPTDTQYF. The chain is built from TRBV5-1 and TRBJ2-3. The CDR3 sequence is 15 residues long. Per the germline V gene, CDR1 is SGHRS and CDR2 is YFSETQ.

V and J are TRBV7-2 and TRBJ2-1; TCRdb's D call of TRBD1 is untestable without DNA. Germline CDR1 reads SGHTA; CDR2 reads FQGNSA. This CDR3 region has 15 residues. The CDR3 is CASSSRAPDSNEQFF.

The chain employs TRBV5-6 and TRBJ2-3; TCRdb calls TRBD2, which cannot be checked without DNA. Germline V lookup: CDR1 SGHDT, CDR2 YYEEEE. The CDR3 is made up of 16 amino acids. The CDR3 here is CASSGLAGVTGFTQYF.

The genes are TRBV18 and TRBJ2-3; checking the TCRdb D call of TRBD1 is not possible without DNA. The germline gives CDR1 KGHSH, CDR2 LQKENI. The CDR3 runs to 16 residues. CDR3 sequence: CASSPTPIRGTDTQYF.